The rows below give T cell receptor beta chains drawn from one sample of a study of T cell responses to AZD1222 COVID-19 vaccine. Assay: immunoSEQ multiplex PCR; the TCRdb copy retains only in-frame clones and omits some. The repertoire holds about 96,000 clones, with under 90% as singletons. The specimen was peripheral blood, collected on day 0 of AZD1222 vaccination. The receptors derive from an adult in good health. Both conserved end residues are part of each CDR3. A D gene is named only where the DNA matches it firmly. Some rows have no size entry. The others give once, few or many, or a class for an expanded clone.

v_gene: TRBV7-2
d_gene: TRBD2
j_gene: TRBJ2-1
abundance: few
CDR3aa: CASSLRAGNEQFF
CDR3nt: TGTGCCAGCAGCTTAAGAGCGGGGAATGAGCAGTTCTTC

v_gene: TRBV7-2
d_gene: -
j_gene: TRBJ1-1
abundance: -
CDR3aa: CVAGGDEAFF
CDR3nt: TGTGTCGCGGGAGGGGACGAAGCTTTCTTT

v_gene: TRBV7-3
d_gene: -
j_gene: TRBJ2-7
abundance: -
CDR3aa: CASSPQDTQYEQYF
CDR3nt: TGTGCCAGCAGCCCTCAAGACACCCAGTACGAGCAGTACTTC

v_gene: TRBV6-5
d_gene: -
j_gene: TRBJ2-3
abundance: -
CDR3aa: CASSYGQNHNTDTQYF
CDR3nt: TGTGCCAGCAGTTACGGGCAGAATCATAACACAGATACGCAGTATTTT

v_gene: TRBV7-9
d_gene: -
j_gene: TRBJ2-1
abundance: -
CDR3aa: CASRLGTYEDEQFF
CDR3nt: TGTGCCAGCAGACTGGGGACTTATGAGGATGAGCAGTTCTTC

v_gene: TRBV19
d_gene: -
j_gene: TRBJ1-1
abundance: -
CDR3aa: CASSIDFVTEAFF
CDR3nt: TGTGCCAGTAGTATAGATTTTGTCACTGAAGCTTTCTTT

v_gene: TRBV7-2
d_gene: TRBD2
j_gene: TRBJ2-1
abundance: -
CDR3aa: CASSSGGSSYNEQFF
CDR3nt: TGTGCCAGCAGCAGCGGGGGAAGCTCCTACAATGAGCAGTTCTTC

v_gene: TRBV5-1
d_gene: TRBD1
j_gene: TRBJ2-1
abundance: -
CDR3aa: CASSSPGTAYNEQFF
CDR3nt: TGCGCCAGCAGCTCCCCCGGGACAGCTTACAATGAGCAGTTCTTC

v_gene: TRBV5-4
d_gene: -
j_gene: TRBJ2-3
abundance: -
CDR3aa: CASSLGFTDTQYF
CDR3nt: TGTGCCAGCAGCTTGGGGTTCACAGATACGCAGTATTTT

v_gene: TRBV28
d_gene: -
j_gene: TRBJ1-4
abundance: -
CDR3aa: CASSLLAGKLFF
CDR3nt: TGTGCCAGCAGTTTACTGGCAGGGAAACTGTTTTTT

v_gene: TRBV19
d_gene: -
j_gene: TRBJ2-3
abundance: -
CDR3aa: CASSLSGIGPDTQYF
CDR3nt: TGTGCCAGTAGTCTTTCAGGGATCGGGCCAGATACGCAGTATTTT

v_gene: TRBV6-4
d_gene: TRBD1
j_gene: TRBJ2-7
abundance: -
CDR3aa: CATPTGVMDRGSYEQYF
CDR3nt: TGTGCCACGCCAACCGGAGTCATGGACAGGGGCTCCTACGAGCAGTACTTC

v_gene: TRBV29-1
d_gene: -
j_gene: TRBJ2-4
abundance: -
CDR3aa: CSVLRAEASKNIQYF
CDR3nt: TGCAGCGTTCTGCGAGCGGAAGCTTCCAAAAACATTCAGTACTTC

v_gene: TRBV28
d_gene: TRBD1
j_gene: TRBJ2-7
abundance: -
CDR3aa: CASSPTPDRVTYEQYF
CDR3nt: TGTGCCAGCAGTCCTACTCCTGACAGGGTAACCTACGAGCAGTACTTC

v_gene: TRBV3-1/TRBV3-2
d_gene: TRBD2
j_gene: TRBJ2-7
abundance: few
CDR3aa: CASSQDELAGYEQYF
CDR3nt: TGTGCCAGCAGCCAAGACGAGCTAGCGGGGTACGAGCAGTACTTC

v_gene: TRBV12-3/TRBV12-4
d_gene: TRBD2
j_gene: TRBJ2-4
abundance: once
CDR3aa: CASTSSGRTHF
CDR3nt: TGTGCCAGCACCTCTAGCGGGAGGACCCACTTC

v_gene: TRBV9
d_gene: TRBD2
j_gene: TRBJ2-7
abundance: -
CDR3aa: CASSVAPSKGGPYEQYF
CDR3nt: TGTGCCAGCAGCGTAGCCCCGTCAAAGGGAGGGCCCTACGAGCAGTACTTC

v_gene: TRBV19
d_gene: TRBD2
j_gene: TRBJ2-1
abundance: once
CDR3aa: CASSIVAPLTSGYYNEQFF
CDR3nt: TGTGCCAGTAGTATAGTCGCCCCCCTGACTAGCGGGTACTACAATGAGCAGTTCTTC

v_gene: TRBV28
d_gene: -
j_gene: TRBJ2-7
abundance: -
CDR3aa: CASSSTGTWEQYF
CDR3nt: TGTGCCAGCAGTTCTACAGGGACATGGGAGCAGTACTTC

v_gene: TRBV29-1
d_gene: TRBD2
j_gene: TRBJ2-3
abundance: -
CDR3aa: CSVRGSSGRASPGTDTQYF
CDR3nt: TGCAGCGTCAGGGGCAGTAGCGGGAGAGCCTCCCCTGGCACAGATACGCAGTATTTT

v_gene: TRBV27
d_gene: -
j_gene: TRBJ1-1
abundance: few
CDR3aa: CASSFQGGAEAFF
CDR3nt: TGTGCCAGCAGTTTTCAGGGAGGGGCTGAAGCTTTCTTT

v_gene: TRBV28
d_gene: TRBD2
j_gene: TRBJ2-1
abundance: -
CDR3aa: CASTLAGTSGSEQFF
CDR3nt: TGTGCCAGCACCCTCGCTGGGACTAGCGGGAGTGAGCAGTTCTTC

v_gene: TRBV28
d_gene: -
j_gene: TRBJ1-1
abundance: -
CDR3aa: CASSLLGREADTEAFF
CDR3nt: TGTGCCAGCAGTTTATTAGGCAGGGAGGCGGATACTGAAGCTTTCTTT

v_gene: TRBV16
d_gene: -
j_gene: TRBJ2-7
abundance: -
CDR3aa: CASSLGLSYEQYF
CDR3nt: TGTGCCAGCAGCCTTGGACTGAGCTACGAGCAGTACTTC

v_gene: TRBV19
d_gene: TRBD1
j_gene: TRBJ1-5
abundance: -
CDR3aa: CASTLDRASNQPQHF
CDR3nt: TGTGCCAGTACCCTGGACAGGGCCAGCAATCAGCCCCAGCATTTT

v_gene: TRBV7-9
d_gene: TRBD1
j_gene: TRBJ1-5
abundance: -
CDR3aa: CASSLGDRLNQPQHF
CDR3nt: TGTGCCAGCAGCTTAGGGGACAGACTTAATCAGCCCCAGCATTTT

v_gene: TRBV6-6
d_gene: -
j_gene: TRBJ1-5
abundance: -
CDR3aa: CASSYPSAGNQPQHF
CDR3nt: TGTGCCAGCAGTTACCCCTCGGCCGGCAATCAGCCCCAGCATTTT

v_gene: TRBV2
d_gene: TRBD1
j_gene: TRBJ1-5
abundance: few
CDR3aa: CASRGTGQHQPQHF
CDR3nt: TGTGCCAGCAGGGGGACAGGGCAGCATCAGCCCCAGCATTTT

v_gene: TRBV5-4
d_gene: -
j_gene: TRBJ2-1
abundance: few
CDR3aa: CASSLNNEQFF
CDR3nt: TGTGCCAGCAGCTTAAACAATGAGCAGTTCTTC

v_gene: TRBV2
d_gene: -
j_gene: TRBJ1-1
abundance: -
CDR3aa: CASSEAGFGTEAFF
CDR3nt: TGTGCCAGCAGTGAAGCGGGGTTCGGGACTGAAGCTTTCTTT

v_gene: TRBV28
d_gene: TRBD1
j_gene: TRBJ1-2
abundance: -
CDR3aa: CASRTGMDGYTF
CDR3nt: TGTGCCAGCCGGACAGGGATGGATGGCTACACCTTC

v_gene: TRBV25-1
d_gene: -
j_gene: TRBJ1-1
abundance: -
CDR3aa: CASSEWGEAFF
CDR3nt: TGTGCCAGCAGTGAATGGGGTGAAGCTTTCTTT

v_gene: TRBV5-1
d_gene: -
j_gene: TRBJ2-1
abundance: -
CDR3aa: CASSLATLSYNEQFF
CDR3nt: TGCGCCAGCAGCTTGGCGACGCTGTCCTACAATGAGCAGTTCTTC

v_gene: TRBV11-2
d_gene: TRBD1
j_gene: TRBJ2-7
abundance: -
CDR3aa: CASSLVGQGAREQYF
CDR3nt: TGTGCCAGCAGCTTAGTGGGACAGGGGGCGAGGGAGCAGTACTTC

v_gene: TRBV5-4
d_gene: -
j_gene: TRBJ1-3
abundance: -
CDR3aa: CASSSMAAGNTIYF
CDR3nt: TGTGCCAGCAGCTCAATGGCGGCTGGAAACACCATATATTTT

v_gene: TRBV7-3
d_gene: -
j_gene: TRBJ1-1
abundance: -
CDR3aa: CASSPSLDWRTEAFF
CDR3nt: TGTGCCAGCAGCCCCTCCCTCGATTGGAGGACTGAAGCTTTCTTT

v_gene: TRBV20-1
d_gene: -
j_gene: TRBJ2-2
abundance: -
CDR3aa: CSAKNTGELFF
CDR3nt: TGCAGTGCTAAGAACACCGGGGAGCTGTTTTTT

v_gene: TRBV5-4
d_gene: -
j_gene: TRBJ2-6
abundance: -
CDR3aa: CASSLAANSGANVLTF
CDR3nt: TGTGCCAGCAGCTTGGCCGCCAACTCTGGGGCCAACGTCCTGACTTTC

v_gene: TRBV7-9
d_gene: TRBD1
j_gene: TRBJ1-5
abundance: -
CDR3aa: CASSLAFSETGGFQPQHF
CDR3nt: TGTGCCAGCAGCTTAGCGTTCAGCGAGACAGGGGGATTTCAGCCCCAGCATTTT

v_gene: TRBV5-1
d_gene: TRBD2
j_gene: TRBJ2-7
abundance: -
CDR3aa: CASSATSGRGKGQYF
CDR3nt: TGCGCCAGCAGTGCAACTAGCGGGAGAGGTAAGGGGCAGTACTTC

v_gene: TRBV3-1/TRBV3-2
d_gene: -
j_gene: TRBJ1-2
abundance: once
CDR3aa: CASSQLRGGYTF
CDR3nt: TGTGCCAGCAGCCAACTCCGCGGGGGCTACACCTTC

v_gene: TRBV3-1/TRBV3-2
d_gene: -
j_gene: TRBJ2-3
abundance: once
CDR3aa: CASSQARPMGDTQYF
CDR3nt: TGTGCCAGCAGCCAAGCCAGGCCAATGGGGGATACGCAGTATTTT

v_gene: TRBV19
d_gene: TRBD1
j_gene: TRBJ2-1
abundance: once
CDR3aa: CASSLGDRTSYNEQFF
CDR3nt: TGTGCCAGTAGTCTCGGGGACAGGACCTCCTACAATGAGCAGTTCTTC

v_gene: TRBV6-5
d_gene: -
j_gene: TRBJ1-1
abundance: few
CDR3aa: CASSYGEPNTEAFF
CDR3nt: TGTGCCAGCAGTTACGGGGAACCCAACACTGAAGCTTTCTTT

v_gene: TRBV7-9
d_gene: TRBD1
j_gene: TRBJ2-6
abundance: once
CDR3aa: CASSLTWGTGASGANVLTF
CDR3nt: TGTGCCAGCAGCTTAACCTGGGGGACAGGGGCCTCTGGGGCCAACGTCCTGACTTTC

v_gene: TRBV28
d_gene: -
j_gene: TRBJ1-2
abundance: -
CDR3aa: CASSLTSGYTF
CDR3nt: TGTGCCAGCAGTTTAACGTCGGGCTACACCTTC

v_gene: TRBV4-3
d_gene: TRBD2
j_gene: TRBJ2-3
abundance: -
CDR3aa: CASSQEGRLAGTDTQYF
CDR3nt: TGCGCCAGCAGCCAAGAGGGCCGACTAGCGGGCACAGATACGCAGTATTTT

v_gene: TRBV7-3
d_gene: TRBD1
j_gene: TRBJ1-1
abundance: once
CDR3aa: CASSQGDRYTEAFF
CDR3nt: TGTGCCAGCAGCCAGGGGGACCGATACACTGAAGCTTTCTTT

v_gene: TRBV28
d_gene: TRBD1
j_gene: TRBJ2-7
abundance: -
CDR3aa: CASSFRQGAREQYF
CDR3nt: TGTGCCAGCAGTTTCCGACAGGGGGCGCGTGAGCAGTACTTC

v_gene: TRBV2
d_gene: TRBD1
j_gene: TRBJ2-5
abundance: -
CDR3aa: CAIPTGEVGETQYF
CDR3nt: TGTGCCATCCCGACAGGGGAGGTTGGGGAGACCCAGTACTTC

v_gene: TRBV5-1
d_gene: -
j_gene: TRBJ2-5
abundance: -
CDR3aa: CASSPGTSQETQYF
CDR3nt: TGCGCCAGCAGCCCGGGGACATCCCAAGAGACCCAGTACTTC

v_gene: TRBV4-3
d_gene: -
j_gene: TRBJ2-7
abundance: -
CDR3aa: CASSSGQSNSYEQYF
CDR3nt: TGCGCCAGCAGCTCTGGACAGAGTAACTCCTACGAGCAGTACTTC

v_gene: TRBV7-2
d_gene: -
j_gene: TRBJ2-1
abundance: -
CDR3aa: CASSLDLQGTNEQFF
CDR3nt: TGTGCCAGCAGCCTAGACTTACAAGGGACCAATGAGCAGTTCTTC

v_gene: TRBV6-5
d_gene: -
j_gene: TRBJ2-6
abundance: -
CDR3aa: CASNSGAGANVLTF
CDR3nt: TGTGCCAGCAATTCGGGGGCTGGGGCCAACGTCCTGACTTTC

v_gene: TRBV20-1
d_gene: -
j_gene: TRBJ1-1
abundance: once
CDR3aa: CQGMNNPEAFF
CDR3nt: TGCCAGGGTATGAACAACCCTGAAGCTTTCTTT

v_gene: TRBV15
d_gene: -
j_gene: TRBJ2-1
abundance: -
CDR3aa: CATSRGGTQGEQFF
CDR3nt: TGTGCCACCAGCAGAGGAGGGACTCAAGGTGAGCAGTTCTTC